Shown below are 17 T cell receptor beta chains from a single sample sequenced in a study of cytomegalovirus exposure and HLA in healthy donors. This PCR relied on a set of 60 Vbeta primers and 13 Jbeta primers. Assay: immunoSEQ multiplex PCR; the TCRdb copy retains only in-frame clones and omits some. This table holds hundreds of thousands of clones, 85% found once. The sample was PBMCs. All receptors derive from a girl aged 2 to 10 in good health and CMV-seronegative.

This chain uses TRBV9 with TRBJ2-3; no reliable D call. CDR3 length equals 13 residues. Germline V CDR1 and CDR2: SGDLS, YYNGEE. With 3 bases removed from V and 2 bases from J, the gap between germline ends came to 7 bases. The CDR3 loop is CASSGAPTDTQYF. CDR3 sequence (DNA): TGTGCCAGCAGCGGGGCGCCCACAGATACGCAGTATTTT.

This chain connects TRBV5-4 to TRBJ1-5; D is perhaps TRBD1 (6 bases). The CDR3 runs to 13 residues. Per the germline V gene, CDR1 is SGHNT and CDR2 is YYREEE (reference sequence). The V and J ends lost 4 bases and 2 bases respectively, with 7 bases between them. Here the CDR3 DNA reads TGTGCCAGCAGCCGACAGGGCAATCAGCCCCAGCATTTT. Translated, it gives CASSRQGNQPQHF.

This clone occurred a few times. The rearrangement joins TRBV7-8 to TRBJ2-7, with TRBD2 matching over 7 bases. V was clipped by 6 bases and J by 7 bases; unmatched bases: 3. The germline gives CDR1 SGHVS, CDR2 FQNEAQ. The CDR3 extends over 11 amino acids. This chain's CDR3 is CASRGGREQYF. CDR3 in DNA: TGTGCCAGCAGGGGAGGGAGGGAGCAGTACTTC.

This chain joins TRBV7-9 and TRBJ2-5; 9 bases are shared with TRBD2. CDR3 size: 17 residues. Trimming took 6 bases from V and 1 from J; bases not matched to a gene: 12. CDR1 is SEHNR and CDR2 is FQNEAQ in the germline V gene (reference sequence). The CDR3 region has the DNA TGTGCCAGCAGTCCCCCGGGGGGGACTAGCCGCCAAGAGACCCAGTACTTC. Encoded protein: CASSPPGGTSRQETQYF.

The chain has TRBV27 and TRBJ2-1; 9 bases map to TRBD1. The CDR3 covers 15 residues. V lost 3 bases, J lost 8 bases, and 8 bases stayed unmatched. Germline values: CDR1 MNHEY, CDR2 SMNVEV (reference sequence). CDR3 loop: CASSFLRDRVYEQFF. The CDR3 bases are TGTGCCAGCAGTTTCCTCCGGGACAGGGTCTATGAGCAGTTCTTC.

The CDR3 reads CASSEGTGFGHTIYF. The CDR3 DNA reads as TGTGCCAGCAGCGAAGGGACAGGGTTTGGGCACACCATATATTTT. J is TRBJ1-3 and V is TRBV9; 9 bases are a match to TRBD1. CDR3 length: 15 residues. Germline-derived CDR1 and CDR2 are SGDLS and YYNGEE. V lost 3 bases to trimming and J lost 8 bases; unmatched junction nucleotides: 9. The full variable domain, in which reference TRBV9 and TRBJ1-3 provide the parts outside the CDR3, is DSGVTQTPKHLITATGQRVTLRCSPRSGDLSVYWYQQSLDQGLQFLIQYYNGEERAKGNILERFSAQQFPDLHSELNLSSLELGDSALYFCASSEGTGFGHTIYFGEGSWLTVV.

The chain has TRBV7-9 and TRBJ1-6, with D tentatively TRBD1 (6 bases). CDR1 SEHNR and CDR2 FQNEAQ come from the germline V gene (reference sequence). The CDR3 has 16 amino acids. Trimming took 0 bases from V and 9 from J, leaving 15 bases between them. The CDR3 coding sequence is TGTGCCAGCAGCTTAGCGCTTTCAACAGGGTTTTCACCCCTCCACTTT. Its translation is CASSLALSTGFSPLHF.

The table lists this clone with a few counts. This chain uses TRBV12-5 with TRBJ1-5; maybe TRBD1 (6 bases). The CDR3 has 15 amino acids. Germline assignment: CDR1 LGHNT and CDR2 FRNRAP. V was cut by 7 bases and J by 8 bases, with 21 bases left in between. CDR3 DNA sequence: TGTGCTAGTGCCGTTGGTAGGGAGGGGGAGAAGCCCCAGCATTTT. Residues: CASAVGREGEKPQHF.

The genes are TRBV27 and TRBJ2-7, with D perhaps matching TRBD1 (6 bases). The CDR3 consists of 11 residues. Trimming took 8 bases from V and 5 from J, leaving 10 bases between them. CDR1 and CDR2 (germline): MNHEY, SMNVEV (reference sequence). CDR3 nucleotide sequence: TGTGCCAGCGGGGGCTACAACGAGCAGTACTTC. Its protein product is CASGGYNEQYF.

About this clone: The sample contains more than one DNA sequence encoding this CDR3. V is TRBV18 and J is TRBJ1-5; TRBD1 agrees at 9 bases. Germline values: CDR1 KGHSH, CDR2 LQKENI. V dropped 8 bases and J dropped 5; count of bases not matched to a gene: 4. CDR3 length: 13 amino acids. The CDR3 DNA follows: TGTGCCAGCAGCTGGACAGGGGATCAGCCCCAGCATTTT. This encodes CASSWTGDQPQHF.

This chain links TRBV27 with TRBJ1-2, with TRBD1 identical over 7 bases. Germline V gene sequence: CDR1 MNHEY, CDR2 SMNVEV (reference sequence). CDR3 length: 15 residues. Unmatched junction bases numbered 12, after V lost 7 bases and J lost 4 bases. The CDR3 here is CASTSSDRRIYGYTF. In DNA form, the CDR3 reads TGTGCCAGCACCTCGTCGGACAGGAGGATCTATGGCTACACCTTC.

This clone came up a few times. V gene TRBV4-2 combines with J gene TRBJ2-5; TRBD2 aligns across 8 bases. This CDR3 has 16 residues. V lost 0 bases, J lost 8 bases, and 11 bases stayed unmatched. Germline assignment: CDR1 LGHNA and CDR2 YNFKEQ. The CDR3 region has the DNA TGTGCCAGCAGCCAAGATGCCGCTAGCGGGTCCATAACCCAGTACTTC. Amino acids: CASSQDAASGSITQYF.

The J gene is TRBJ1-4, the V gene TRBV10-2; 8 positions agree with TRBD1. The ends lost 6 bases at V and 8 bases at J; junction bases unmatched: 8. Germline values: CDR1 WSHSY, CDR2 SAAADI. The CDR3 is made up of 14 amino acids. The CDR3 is CASRKGQGSEKLFF. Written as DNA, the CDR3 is TGCGCCAGCAGGAAAGGACAGGGCTCGGAAAAACTGTTTTTT.

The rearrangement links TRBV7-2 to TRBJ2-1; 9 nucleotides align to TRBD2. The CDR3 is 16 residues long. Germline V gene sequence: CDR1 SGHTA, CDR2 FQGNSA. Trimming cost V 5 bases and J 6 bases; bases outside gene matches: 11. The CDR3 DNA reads TGTGCCAGCAGCACTAGGGCGGGGGGGGCGATCAATGAGCAGTTCTTC. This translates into CASSTRAGGAINEQFF. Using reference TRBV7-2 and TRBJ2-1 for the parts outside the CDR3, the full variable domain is GAGVSQSPSNKVTEKGKDVELRCDPISGHTALYWYRQSLGQGLEFLIYFQGNSAPDKSGLPSDRFSAERTGGSVSTLTIQRTQQEDSAVYLCASSTRAGGAINEQFFGPGTRLTVL.

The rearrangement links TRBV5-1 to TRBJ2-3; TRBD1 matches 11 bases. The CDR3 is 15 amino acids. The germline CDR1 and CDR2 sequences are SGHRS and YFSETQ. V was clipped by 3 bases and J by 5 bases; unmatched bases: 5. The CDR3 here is CASSSAGTGGDTQYF. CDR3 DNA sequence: TGCGCCAGCAGCTCCGCCGGGACAGGGGGAGATACGCAGTATTTT.

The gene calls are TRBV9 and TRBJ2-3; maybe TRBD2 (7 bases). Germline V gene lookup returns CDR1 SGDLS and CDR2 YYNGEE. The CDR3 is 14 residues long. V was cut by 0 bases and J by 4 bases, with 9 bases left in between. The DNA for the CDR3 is TGTGCCAGCAGCGTAGGGGGGGGCCCAGATACGCAGTATTTT. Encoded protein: CASSVGGGPDTQYF.

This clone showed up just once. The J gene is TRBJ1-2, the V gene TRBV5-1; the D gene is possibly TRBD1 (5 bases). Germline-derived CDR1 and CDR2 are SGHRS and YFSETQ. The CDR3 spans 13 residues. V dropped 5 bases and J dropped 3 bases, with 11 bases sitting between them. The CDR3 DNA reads TGCGCCAGCAGACAGGAAGGAGACTATGGCTACACCTTC. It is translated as CASRQEGDYGYTF.